This T cell receptor (beta chain) appears in the sequencing data of a study of Tregs in tolerant kidney transplant recipients. Study-wide findings and caveats: The most relevant donor-specific Treg TCRbeta repertoire apparently came from expansion with activated donor B cells.

Trimming pared 3 bases from V and 7 bases from J, leaving 7 bases between. Germline CDR1 and CDR2: KGHSH and LQKENI. This CDR3 is 12 amino acids long. The protocol was immunoSEQ multiplex PCR, while the TCRdb copy is restricted to in-frame clones and leaves out a portion. Of more than 95,000 clones detected, about 90% appear once; the ten largest clones hold roughly 0.63%. Thawed PBMCs were FACS-sorted into unstimulated CD4+CD25+CD127- regulatory T cells, CD4+CD25- non-regulatory cells, CD4 and CD8 cells. A note on this clone: Antigen unknown.

The TCR originated in a human donor in good health. The sequenced sample consisted of CD4+ T cells from blood. The chain is built from TRBV18 and TRBJ2-1; no clear D. CDR3 amino acids: CASSPEINEQFF. The CDR3 region has the DNA TGTGCCAGCTCACCCGAGATAAATGAGCAGTTCTTC.